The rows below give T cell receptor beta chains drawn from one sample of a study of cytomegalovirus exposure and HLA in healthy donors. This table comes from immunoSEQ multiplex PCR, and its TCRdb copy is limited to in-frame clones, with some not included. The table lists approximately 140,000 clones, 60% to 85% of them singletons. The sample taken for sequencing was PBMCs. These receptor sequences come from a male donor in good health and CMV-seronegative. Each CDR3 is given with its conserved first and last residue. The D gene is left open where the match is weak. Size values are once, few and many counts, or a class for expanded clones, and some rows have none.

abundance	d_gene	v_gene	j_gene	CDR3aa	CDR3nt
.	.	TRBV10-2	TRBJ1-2	CASRLQGSYGYTF	TGCGCCAGCAGACTACAGGGAAGCTATGGCTACACCTTC
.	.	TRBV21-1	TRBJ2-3	CASGPGGASTDTQYF	TGTGCCTCCGGTCCCGGAGGGGCTAGCACAGATACGCAGTATTTT
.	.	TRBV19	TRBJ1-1	CASSIAHKTEAFF	TGTGCCAGTAGTATAGCACACAAGACTGAAGCTTTCTTT
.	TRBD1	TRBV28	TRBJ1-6	CASSFRGTSPLHF	TGTGCCAGCAGTTTCAGGGGGACTTCACCCCTCCACTTT
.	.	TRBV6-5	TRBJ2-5	CASSYPGSRARETQYF	TGTGCCAGCAGTTACCCAGGCAGCAGGGCGAGGGAGACCCAGTACTTC
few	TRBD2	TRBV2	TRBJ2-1	CARPGLADYNEQFF	TGTGCCAGACCCGGACTAGCGGATTACAATGAGCAGTTCTTC
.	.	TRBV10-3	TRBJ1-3	CAISFDRGSGNTIYF	TGTGCCATCAGTTTCGACAGAGGCTCTGGAAACACCATATATTTT
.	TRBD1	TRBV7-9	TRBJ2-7	CASSSPAAFGQGNSYEQYF	TGTGCCAGCAGCTCCCCGGCGGCCTTCGGACAGGGGAACTCCTACGAGCAGTACTTC
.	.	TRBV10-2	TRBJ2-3	CATGEGAKQYF	TGCGCCACGGGTGAAGGGGCTAAGCAGTATTTT
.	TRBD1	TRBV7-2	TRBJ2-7	CASSLRTGGNYEQYF	TGTGCCAGCAGCTTACGGACAGGGGGTAATTACGAGCAGTACTTC
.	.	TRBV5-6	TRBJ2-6	CASSLEQGGSGANVLTF	TGTGCCAGCAGCTTGGAGCAGGGGGGATCTGGGGCCAACGTCCTGACTTTC
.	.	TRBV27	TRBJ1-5	CASSLPNQPQHF	TGTGCCAGCAGTTTACCTAATCAGCCCCAGCATTTT
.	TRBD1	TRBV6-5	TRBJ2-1	CASSYGGQLEQFF	TGTGCCAGCAGTTACGGGGGACAGCTAGAGCAGTTCTTC
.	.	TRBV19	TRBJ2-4	CASSIGQPGTKNIQYF	TGTGCCAGTAGTATCGGACAGCCGGGAACCAAAAACATTCAGTACTTC
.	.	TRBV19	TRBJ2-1	CASSFTGNQYEQFF	TGTGCCAGTAGTTTCACAGGGAATCAGTACGAGCAGTTCTTC
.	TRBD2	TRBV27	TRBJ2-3	CASSPGTTTTDTQYF	TGTGCCAGCAGTCCGGGGACTACCACAACAGATACGCAGTATTTT
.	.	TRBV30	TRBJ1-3	CAWGFRGPGNTIYF	TGTGCCTGGGGTTTCAGGGGTCCTGGAAACACCATATATTTT
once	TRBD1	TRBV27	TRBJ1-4	CATRGRGRGFGEKLFF	TGTGCCACCCGGGGCAGGGGGCGCGGGTTTGGTGAAAAACTGTTTTTT
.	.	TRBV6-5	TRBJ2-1	CASSYDRYNEQFF	TGTGCCAGCAGTTACGACAGGTACAATGAGCAGTTCTTC
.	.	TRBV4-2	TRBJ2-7	CASSQVPSRGNGYEQYF	TGTGCCAGCAGCCAAGTCCCTTCCAGGGGAAACGGCTACGAGCAGTACTTC
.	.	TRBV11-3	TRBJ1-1	CASSGRGPEAFF	TGTGCCAGCAGCGGTCGTGGCCCTGAAGCTTTCTTT
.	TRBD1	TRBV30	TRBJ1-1	CAWRDRGTEAFF	TGTGCCTGGCGAGACAGGGGCACTGAAGCTTTCTTT
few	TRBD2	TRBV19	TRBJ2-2	CASSFGGGGELFF	TGTGCCAGTAGTTTTGGGGGGGGAGGAGAGCTGTTTTTT
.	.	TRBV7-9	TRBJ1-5	CASSFGLDQPQHF	TGTGCCAGCAGCTTCGGGTTGGATCAGCCCCAGCATTTT
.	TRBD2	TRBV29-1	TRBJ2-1	CSVEDPGTRGTRRQFF	TGCAGCGTTGAAGATCCAGGGACTAGAGGGACCAGGAGACAGTTCTTC
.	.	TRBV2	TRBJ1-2	CASIAGEGYGYTF	TGTGCCAGCATAGCAGGGGAGGGCTATGGCTACACCTTC